This T cell receptor beta chain derives from a study of blood T cell repertoires in COVID-19. Generated by immunoSEQ multiplex PCR, the TCRdb table keeps only in-frame clones and is missing some. Of approximately 200,000 clones in the sample, roughly 80% were seen once. This CDR3 is built from 13 residues. V lost 3 bases to trimming and J lost 8 bases; unmatched junction nucleotides: 6. The sequencing input was peripheral blood. The TCR comes from an elderly woman with acute or convalescent COVID-19. The V and J genes are TRBV12-3 or TRBV12-4 and TRBJ1-2, with 7 bases identical to TRBD1. The CDR3 coding sequence is TGTGCCAGCAGTTTTTGGGACAGTGACGGCTACACCTTC. It encodes CASSFWDSDGYTF.